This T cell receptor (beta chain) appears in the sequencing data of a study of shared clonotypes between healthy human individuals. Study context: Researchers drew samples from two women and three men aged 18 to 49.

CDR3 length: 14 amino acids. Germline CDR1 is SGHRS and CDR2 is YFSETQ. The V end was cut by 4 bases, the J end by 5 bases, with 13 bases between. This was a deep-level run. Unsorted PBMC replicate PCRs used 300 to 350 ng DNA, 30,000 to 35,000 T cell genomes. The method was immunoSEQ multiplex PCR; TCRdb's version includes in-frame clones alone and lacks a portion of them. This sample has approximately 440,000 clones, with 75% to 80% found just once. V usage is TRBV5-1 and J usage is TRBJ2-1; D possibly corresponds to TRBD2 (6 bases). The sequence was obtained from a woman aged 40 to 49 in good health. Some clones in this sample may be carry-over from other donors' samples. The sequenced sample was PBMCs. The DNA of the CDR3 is TGCGCCAGCAGCCCCGTCGGGGGACACAATGAGCAGTTCTTC. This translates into CASSPVGGHNEQFF.